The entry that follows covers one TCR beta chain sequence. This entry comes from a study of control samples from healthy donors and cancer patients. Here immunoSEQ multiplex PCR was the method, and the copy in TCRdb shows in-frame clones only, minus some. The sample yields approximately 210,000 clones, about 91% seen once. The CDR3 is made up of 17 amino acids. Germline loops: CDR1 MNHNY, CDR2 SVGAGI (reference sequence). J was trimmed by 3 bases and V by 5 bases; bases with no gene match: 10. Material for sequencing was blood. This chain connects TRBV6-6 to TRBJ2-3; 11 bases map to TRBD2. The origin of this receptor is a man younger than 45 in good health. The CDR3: CASSPGYLAGGTDTQYF. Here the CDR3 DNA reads TGTGCCAGCAGTCCGGGGTATCTAGCGGGGGGAACAGATACGCAGTATTTT.